The subject of this entry is one T cell receptor beta chain. Its antigen is not known. The sample belongs to a study of T cell repertoires in cytomegalovirus infection. Study details: CMV epitopes used comprised recently identified HLA-C-restricted ones and well-studied HLA-B-restricted ones.

Using its own MiXCR run on the reads, TCRdb lists one record per CDR3 protein. The data hold 550,000 to 700,000 distinct CDR3 sequences, with about 40% observed a single time. Study findings and constraints: The response measured ex vivo was dominated by TCR beta clonotypes (HLA-C-restricted and CMV-specific).

Trimming stripped 6 bases from V and 7 bases from J, with 18 bases between. This CDR3 is built from 14 residues. The receptor was isolated from a human donor in good health (CMV status not recorded). Some clones in this sample may be carry-over from other donors' samples. The sequencing used cultured PBMCs, collected from culture after CMV antigen stimulation. The chain couples TRBV12-3 or TRBV12-4 to TRBJ2-5; TRBD2 is a possible D gene (6 bases). The CDR3 is CASRGMGEAGTQYF. CDR3 bases: TGTGCCAGCAGGGGAATGGGTGAAGCGGGGACCCAGTACTTC.